This note documents a single T cell receptor (beta chain) sequence. Its specific antigen is unknown. The junction differs from germline at one of its ends, possibly a read error. The germline V gene supplies CDR1 SNHLY and CDR2 FYNNEI. Including the terminal cysteine and phenylalanine, the CDR3 comprises 15 residues. Only the CDR3 portion is preserved as DNA: 45 bases, with reading frame beginning at the first base. In Seattle, one collaborating source enrolled patients while the infection was active and tracked those patients longitudinally over the course of disease. Whole blood was collected in K2EDTA tubes by collaborating institutions according to the institutions' own protocols. For TCRbeta analysis, collaborators shipped samples in one of three forms: frozen whole blood, isolated PBMCs, or DNA extracted from either of those sample types. The data were obtained in a study of blood T cell repertoires in COVID-19 (dated by TCRdb to 2018 to 2020). With respect to the entire study: Samples covering the acute and convalescent phases of COVID-19 were provided by collaborators in the United States, Italy and Spain. The material from the prospective study consisted of cDNA or gDNA derived from T cells, B-cell-depleted T cells, or PBMCs. Deeply sampled blood TCRbeta repertoires from subjects exposed to, actively infected with, or recovered from COVID-19 were included in the dataset. The repertoires were released in a freely available public database intended as a resource for research on the immune response to SARS-CoV-2. The samples were drawn from the first 160 participants of the ongoing ImmuneRACE study and from over 950 subjects provided by 6 global collaborators. A de-identified subject ID, COVID-19 status, age in years and sex were almost always included in the sample metadata. Where HLA class I and class II types were available, the types were taken from metadata supplied by the sample provider, not from assay-based typing.

TCRbeta CDR3 regions were amplified from genomic DNA by means of the immunoSEQ Assay, a bias-controlled multiplex PCR. The authors processed their data as follows. The number of nucleated cells in each sample was estimated from the amplification of reference gene primers within the assay. Sequence reads were collapsed and filtered to measure the absolute abundance of every unique TCRbeta CDR3 rearrangement. Productive Simpson clonality was computed per sample as the square root of Simpson's diversity index over productive rearrangements. TCRdb took this table from immuneACCESS and kept in-frame rearrangements with V and J called. Such tables lack part of the clones; where checked against another copy, unresolved V genes explain under half of the gap, and the rest is unexplained. V and J calls and clone size are those listed in that table; D and trimming were worked out from the DNA. For this sample there are 150,000 to 200,000 clones; around 93% appear just once. The top ten clonotypes cover about 4.8% of the sample.

Overall study outcomes, separate from this receptor: The amount of clinical and demographic metadata varied by source and participant and was provided uncurated.

The chain is assembled from TRBV2 and TRBJ1-2, and TRBD1 aligns with 9 junction nucleotides. The TCR was taken from a man younger than 45 with COVID-19, enrolled during active disease. The sequencing sample was made of peripheral blood. The CDR3 region reads CASREAQGQGTGYTF. The bases read TGTGCCAGCAGGGAAGCACAGGGACAGGGTACTGGCTACACCTTC.